This T cell receptor (beta chain) is from a study of OX40 agonist ivuxolimab in advanced cancers. Assay: immunoSEQ multiplex PCR; the TCRdb copy retains only in-frame clones and omits some. This sample has 60,000 to 75,000 clones, with about 86% found just once. CDR1 and CDR2 from the germline V gene are MGHRA and YSYEKL. Unmatched junction bases numbered 5, after V lost 0 bases and J lost 7 bases. The CDR3 length is 16 residues. The chain joins TRBV4-1 to TRBJ2-2, with 10 bases aligning to TRBD1. The TCR originated in an adult with an advanced solid tumor such as melanoma, head and neck, liver or kidney cancer. The sequenced sample was CD4+ or CD8+ T cells sorted from blood, obtained in a trial of the OX40 agonist ivuxolimab. CDR3 in amino acids: CASSQEGTGANGELFF. The DNA for the CDR3 is TGCGCCAGCAGCCAAGAAGGGACAGGGGCGAACGGGGAGCTGTTTTTT.